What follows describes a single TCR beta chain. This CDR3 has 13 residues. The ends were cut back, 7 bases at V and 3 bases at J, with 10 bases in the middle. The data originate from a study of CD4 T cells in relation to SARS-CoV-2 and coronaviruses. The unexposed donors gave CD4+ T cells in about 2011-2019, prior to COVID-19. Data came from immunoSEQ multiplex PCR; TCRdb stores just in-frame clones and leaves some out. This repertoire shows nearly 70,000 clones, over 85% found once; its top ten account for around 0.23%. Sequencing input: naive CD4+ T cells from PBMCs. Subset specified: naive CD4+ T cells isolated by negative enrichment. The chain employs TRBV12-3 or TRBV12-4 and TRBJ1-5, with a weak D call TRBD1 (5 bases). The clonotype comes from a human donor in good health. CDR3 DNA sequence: TGTGCCAGCACCCGGGGGACCAATCAGCCCCAGCATTTT. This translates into CASTRGTNQPQHF.